The clone carrying this TCR beta chain showed up just once. This sample is part of a study of glioma-infiltrating T cells after dendritic cell vaccination. The CDR3 is made up of 15 amino acids. V was clipped by 0 bases and J by 0 bases, with 8 bases between them. CDR1 is SGHTA, CDR2 FQGNSA, per germline. Only in-frame clones appear in the TCRdb table, and some are missing; sequencing was by immunoSEQ multiplex PCR. The table records tens of thousands of clones, 70% to 90% of them present only once. The sample in question was blood, obtained before dendritic cell vaccination. The V gene is TRBV7-2, the J gene TRBJ2-5; maybe TRBD2 (6 bases). The clonotype was recovered from a human donor with glioblastoma. The CDR3 nucleotides are TGTGCCAGCAGCTTAGCTGGGGGGTACCAAGAGACCCAGTACTTC. As protein: CASSLAGGYQETQYF.